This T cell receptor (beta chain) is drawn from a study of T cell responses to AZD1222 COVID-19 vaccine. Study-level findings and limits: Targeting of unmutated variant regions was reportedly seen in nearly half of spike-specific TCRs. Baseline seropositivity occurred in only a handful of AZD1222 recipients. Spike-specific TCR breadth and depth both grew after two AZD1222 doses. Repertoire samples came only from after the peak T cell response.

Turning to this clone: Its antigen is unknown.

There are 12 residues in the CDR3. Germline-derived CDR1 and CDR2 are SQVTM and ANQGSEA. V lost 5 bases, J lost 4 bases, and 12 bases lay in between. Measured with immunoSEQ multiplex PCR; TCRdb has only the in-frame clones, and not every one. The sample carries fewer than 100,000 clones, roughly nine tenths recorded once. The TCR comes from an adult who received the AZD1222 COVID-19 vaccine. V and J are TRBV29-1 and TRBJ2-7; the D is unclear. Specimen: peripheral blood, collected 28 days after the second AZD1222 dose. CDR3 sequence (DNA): TGCAGCGTTAAGGAGCAGGCGTACGAGCAGTACTTC. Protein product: CSVKEQAYEQYF.